Included here is one TCR beta chain sequence, with context. Its antigen is currently unknown. Data came from immunoSEQ multiplex PCR; TCRdb stores just in-frame clones and leaves some out. This table has thousands of clones, less than 75% appearing once. This record comes from a study of cytotoxic CD8 clonotypes in ibrutinib-treated CLL. Study findings and constraints: Baseline clonality, above age-matched healthy donor levels, tracked circulating CD8+ T-cell counts.

V was clipped by 5 bases and J by 3 bases; unmatched bases: 7. Germline V CDR1 and CDR2: MDHEN, SYDVKM. This CDR3 has 15 residues. The sequence was obtained from a human donor with chronic lymphocytic leukemia. The genes are TRBV28 and TRBJ1-2, with TRBD1 matching over 9 bases. The sample consisted of PBMCs, taken before ibrutinib treatment. Here the CDR3 DNA reads TGTGCCAGCAGTCAGCGGGACAGGGTAGACTATGGCTACACCTTC. Its protein is CASSQRDRVDYGYTF.